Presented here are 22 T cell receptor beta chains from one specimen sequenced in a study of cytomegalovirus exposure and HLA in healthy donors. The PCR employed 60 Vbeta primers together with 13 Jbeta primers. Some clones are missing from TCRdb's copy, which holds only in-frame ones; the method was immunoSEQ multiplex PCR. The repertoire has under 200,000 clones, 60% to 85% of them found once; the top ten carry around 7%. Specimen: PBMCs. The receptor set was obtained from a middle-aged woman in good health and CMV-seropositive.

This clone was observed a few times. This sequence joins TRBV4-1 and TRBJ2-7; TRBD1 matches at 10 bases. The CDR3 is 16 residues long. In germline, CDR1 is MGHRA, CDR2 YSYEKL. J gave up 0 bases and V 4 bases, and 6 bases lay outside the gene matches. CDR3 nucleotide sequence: TGCGCCAGCAGCCGCACGGGACAGGGGAGCTCCTACGAGCAGTACTTC. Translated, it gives CASSRTGQGSSYEQYF.

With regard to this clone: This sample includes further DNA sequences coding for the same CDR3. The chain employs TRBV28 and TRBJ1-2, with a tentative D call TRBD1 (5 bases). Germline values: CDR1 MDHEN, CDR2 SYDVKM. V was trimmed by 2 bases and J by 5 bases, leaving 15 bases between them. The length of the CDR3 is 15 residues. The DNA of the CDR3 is TGTGCCAGCAGTTTACCCGTTGCAGGGTATTATGGCTACACCTTC. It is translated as CASSLPVAGYYGYTF.

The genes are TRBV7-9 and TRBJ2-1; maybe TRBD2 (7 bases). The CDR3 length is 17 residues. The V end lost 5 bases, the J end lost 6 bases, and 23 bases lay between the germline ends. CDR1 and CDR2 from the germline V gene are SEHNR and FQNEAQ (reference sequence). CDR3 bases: TGTGCCAGCAGCCCAGGGGAAGCGGGGCAAACTTTCAATGAGCAGTTCTTC. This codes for CASSPGEAGQTFNEQFF.

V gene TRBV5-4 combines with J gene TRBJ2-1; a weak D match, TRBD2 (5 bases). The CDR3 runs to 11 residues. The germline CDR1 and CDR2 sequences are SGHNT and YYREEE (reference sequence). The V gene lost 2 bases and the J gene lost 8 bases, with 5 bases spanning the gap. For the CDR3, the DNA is TGTGCCAGCAGCTTACTAGATGAGCAGTTCTTC. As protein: CASSLLDEQFF.

The CDR3 DNA reads TGCGCCAGCAGCGAGCTTAGCACAGATACGCAGTATTTT. Translation: CASSELSTDTQYF. The chain recombines TRBV5-1 with TRBJ2-3; D remains unclear. CDR3 length: 13 residues. Trimming took off 4 bases at V and 0 bases at J, with 6 bases between the two ends. CDR1 is SGHRS and CDR2 is YFSETQ in the germline V gene. The variable domain in full, with the rest retrieved from reference TRBV5-1 and TRBJ2-3, is KAGVTQTPRYLIKTRGQQVTLSCSPISGHRSVSWYQQTPGQGLQFLFEYFSETQRNKGNFPGRFSGRQFSNSRSEMNVSTLELGDSALYLCASSELSTDTQYFGPGTRLTVL.

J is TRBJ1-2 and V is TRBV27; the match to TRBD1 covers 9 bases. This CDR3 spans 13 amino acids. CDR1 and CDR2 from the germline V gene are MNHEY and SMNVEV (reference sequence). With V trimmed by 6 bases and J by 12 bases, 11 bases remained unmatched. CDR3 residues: CASSRNTGGGNTF. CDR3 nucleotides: TGTGCCAGCAGCCGAAATACAGGGGGCGGAAACACCTTC.

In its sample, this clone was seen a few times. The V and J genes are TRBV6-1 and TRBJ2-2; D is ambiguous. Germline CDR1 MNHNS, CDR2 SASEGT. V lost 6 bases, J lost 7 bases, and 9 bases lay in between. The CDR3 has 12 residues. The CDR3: CASSRQFGELFF. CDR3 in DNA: TGTGCCAGCAGCCGACAATTCGGGGAGCTGTTTTTT.

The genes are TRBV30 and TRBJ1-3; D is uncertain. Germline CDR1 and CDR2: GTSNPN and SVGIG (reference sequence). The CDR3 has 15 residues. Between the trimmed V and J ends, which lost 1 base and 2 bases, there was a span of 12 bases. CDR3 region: CAWSGLGEAGNTIYF. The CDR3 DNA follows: TGTGCCTGGAGTGGCCTCGGAGAGGCTGGAAACACCATATATTTT.

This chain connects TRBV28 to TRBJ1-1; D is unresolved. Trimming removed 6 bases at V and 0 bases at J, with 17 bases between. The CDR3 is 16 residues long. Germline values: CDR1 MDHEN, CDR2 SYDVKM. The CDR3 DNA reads TGTGCCAGCAGACAAGACGGGAGACGATTGAACACTGAAGCTTTCTTT. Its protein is CASRQDGRRLNTEAFF.

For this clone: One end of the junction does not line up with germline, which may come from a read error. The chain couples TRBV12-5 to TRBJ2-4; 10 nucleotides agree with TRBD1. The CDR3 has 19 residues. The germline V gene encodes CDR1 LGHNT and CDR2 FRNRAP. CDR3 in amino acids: CASGLAPDRGRDTKNSQYF. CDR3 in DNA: TGTGCTAGTGGTTTGGCCCCAGACAGGGGGCGAGATACCAAAAACAGTCAGTACTTC.

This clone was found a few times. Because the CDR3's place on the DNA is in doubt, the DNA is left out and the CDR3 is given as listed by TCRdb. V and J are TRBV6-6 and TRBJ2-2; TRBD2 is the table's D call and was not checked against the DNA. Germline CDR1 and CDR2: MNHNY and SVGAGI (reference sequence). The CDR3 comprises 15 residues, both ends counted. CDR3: CASSSSGGRTGELFF.

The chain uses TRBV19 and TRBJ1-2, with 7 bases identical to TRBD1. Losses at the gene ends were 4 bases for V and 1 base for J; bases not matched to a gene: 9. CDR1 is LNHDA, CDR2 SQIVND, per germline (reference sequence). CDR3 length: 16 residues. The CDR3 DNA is TGTGCCAGTAGTACAAAAGCACGACAGGGTAACTATGGCTACACCTTC. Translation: CASSTKARQGNYGYTF.

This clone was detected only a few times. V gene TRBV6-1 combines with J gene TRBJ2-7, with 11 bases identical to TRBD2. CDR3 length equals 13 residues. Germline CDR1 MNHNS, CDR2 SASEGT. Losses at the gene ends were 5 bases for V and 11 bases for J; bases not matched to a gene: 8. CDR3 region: CASSPRLAGWEYF. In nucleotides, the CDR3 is TGTGCCAGCAGTCCACGACTAGCGGGGTGGGAGTACTTC.

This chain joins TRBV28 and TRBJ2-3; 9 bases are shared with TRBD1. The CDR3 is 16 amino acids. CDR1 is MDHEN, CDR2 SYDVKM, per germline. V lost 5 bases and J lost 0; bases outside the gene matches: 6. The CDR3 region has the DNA TGTGCCAGCAGTCAAAACAGGGGGCGCAGCACAGATACGCAGTATTTT. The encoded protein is CASSQNRGRSTDTQYF.

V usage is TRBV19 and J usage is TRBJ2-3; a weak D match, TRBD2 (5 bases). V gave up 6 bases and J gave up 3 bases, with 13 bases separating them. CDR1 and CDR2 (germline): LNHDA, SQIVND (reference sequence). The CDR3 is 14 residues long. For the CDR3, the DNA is TGTGCCAGTAGCATCGGAGGTTTGACAGATACGCAGTATTTT. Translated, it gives CASSIGGLTDTQYF.

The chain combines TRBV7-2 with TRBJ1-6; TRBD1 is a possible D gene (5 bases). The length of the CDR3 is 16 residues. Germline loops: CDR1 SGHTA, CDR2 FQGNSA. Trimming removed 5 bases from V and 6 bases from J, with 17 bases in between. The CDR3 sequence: CASSRYRTQTNSPLHF. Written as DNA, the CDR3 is TGTGCCAGCAGCCGTTATAGGACACAAACTAATTCACCCCTCCACTTT.

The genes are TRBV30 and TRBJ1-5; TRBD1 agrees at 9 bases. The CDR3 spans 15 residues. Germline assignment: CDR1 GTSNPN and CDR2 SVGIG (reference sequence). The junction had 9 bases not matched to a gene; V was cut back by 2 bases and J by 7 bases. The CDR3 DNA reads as TGTGCCTGGAGTCCGGACAGGGGCTCTGGGCAGCCCCAGCATTTT. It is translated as CAWSPDRGSGQPQHF.

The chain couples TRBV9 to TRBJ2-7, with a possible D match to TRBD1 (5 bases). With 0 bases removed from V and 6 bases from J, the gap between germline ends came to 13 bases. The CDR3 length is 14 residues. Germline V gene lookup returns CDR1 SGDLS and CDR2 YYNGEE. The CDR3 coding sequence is TGTGCCAGCAGCGTAGTTCAGGGATCGGGCGAGCAGTACTTC. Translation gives CASSVVQGSGEQYF.

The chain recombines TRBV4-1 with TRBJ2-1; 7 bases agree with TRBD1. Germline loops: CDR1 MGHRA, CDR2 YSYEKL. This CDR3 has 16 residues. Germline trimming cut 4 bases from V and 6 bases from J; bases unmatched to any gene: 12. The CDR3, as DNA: TGCGCCAGCAGCCCGCGACAGGGCGCGTCAGGCAATGAGCAGTTCTTC. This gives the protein CASSPRQGASGNEQFF.

CDR3: CASSSSSSGEDTQYF. The CDR3 DNA follows: TGTGCCAGCAGCTCCTCATCTAGCGGAGAGGATACGCAGTATTTT. The V and J genes are TRBV13 and TRBJ2-3, with TRBD2 identical over 7 bases. CDR1 PRHDT and CDR2 FYEKMQ come from the germline V gene (reference sequence). Losses at the gene ends were 4 bases for V and 6 bases for J; bases not matched to a gene: 10. The CDR3 consists of 15 residues.

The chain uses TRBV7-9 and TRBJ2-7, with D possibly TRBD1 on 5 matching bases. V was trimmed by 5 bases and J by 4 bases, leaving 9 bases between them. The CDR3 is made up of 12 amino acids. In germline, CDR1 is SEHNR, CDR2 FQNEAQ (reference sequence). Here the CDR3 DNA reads TGTGCCAGCAGCATGACAGAGTACGAGCAGTACTTC. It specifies CASSMTEYEQYF.

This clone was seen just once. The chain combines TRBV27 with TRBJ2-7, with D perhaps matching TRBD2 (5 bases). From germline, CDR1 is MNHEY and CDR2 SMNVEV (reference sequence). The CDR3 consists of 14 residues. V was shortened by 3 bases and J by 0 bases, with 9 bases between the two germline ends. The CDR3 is CASSLGGYSYEQYF. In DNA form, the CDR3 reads TGTGCCAGCAGTTTGGGCGGGTACTCCTACGAGCAGTACTTC.